This TCR beta chain is drawn from a study of T-cell reconstitution after alpha-beta-depleted transplantation in children. Unique molecular identifiers were built into the TCRbeta library. TCRdb recomputed calls from the PCR reads with MiXCR, one row per CDR3 protein. The table shows about a million distinct CDR3 sequences, with about 31% occurring only once. The CDR3 is made up of 13 amino acids. In germline, CDR1 is SGDLS, CDR2 YYNGEE. V was shortened by 2 bases and J by 5 bases, with 10 bases between the two germline ends. This clonotype was detected a few times. The antigen remains unidentified. Study-level results: After one year, T-cell counts and TCRbeta diversity mostly came from new T cells. The high TCRbeta diversity at day 60 in some patients came from surviving recipient T cells and thymic progenitors.

Sequenced here: PBMCs, mostly from graft donor cells, sampled 360 days after TCRalphabeta/CD19-depleted stem cell transplant. The source is a boy in the first two years of life who had a stem cell transplant for SCID, so the T cells may come from the graft donor. The V gene is TRBV9, the J gene TRBJ1-1; TRBD1 is a possible D gene (5 bases). The CDR3 region is CASSVRQQTEAFF. The CDR3 nucleotides read TGTGCCAGCAGCGTCCGACAGCAGACTGAAGCTTTCTTT. The full variable domain, completed using reference TRBV9 and TRBJ1-1, is DSGVTQTPKHLITATGQRVTLRCSPRSGDLSVYWYQQSLDQGLQFLIQYYNGEERAKGNILERFSAQQFPDLHSELNLSSLELGDSALYFCASSVRQQTEAFFGQGTRLTVV.